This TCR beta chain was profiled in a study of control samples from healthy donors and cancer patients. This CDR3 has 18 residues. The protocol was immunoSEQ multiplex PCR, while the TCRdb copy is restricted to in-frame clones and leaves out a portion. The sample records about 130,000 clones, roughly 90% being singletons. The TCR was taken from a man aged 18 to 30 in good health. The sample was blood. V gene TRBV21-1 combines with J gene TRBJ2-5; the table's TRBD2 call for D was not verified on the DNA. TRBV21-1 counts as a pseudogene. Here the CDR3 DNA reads TGTGCCAGCAGCTATGGACTAGCGGACACCTCCATCTGGGAGACCCAGTACTTC. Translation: CASSYGLADTSIWETQYF.